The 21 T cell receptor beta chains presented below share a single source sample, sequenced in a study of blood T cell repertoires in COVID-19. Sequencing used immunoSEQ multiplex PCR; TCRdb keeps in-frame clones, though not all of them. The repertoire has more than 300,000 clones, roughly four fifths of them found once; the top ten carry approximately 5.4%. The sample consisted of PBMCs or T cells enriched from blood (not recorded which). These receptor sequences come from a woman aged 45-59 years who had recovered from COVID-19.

The CDR3 protein is CAISESVTGDGYTF. The CDR3 coding sequence is TGTGCCATCAGTGAGTCGGTAACAGGGGATGGCTACACCTTC. The rearrangement links TRBV10-3 to TRBJ1-2, with 7 bases that match TRBD1. CDR1 ENHRY and CDR2 SYGVKD come from the germline V gene. CDR3 size: 14 residues. V shed 0 bases and J 6 bases; nucleotides not matched to a gene: 4.

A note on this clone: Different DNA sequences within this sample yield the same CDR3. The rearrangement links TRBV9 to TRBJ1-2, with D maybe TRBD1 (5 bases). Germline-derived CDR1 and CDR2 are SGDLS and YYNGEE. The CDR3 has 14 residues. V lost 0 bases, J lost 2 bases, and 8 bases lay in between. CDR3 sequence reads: CASSVGGGNYGYTF. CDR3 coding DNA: TGTGCCAGCAGCGTAGGTGGGGGGAACTATGGCTACACCTTC.

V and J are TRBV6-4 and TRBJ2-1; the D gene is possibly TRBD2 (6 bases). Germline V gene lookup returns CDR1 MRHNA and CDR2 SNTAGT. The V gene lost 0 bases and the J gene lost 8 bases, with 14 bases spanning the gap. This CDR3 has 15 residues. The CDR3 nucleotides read TGTGCCAGCAGTGACTCGAGTCAGCGGGTGCATGAGCAGTTCTTC. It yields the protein CASSDSSQRVHEQFF.

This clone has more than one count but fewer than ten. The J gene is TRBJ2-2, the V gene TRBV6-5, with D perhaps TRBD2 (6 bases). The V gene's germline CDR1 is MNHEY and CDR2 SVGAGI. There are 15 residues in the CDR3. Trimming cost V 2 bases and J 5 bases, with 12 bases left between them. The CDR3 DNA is TGTGCCAGCAGTTACGGTAGCGGAATAACCGGGGAGCTGTTTTTT. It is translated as CASSYGSGITGELFF.

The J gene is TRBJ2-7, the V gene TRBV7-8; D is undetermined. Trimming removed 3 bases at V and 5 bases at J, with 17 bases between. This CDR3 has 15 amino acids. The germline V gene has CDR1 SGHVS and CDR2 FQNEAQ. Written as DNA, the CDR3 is TGTGCCAGCAGCTTTCCGTACGGCAGCCAGGACGAGCAGTACTTC. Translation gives CASSFPYGSQDEQYF.

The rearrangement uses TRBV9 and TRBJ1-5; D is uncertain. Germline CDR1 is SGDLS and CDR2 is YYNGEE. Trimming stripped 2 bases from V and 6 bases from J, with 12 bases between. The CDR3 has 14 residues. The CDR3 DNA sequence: TGTGCCAGCAGCGTGCGTCCGGGGTCTCAGCCCCAGCATTTT. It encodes CASSVRPGSQPQHF.

CDR3 in amino acids: CASSSTGLINYGYTF. Here the CDR3 DNA reads TGTGCCAGCAGCTCGACAGGGCTGATTAACTATGGCTACACCTTC. J is TRBJ1-2 and V is TRBV2; 7 nucleotides align to TRBD1. The J segment lost 1 base and the V segment lost 6 bases, leaving 8 bases of the junction unmatched. Germline V gene data show CDR1 as SNHLY and CDR2 as FYNNEI. CDR3 length: 15 amino acids.

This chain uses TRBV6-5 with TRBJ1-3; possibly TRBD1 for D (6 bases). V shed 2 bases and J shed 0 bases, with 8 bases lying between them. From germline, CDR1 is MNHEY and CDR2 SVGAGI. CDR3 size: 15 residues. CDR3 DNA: TGTGCCAGCAGTTACATGGGGGCCTCTGGAAACACCATATATTTT. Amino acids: CASSYMGASGNTIYF.

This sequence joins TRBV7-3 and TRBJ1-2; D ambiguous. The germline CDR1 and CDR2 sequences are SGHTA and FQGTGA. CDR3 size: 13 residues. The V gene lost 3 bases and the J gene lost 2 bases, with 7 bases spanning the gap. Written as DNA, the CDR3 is TGTGCCAGCAGCTTGGCCCAAAACTATGGCTACACCTTC. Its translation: CASSLAQNYGYTF.

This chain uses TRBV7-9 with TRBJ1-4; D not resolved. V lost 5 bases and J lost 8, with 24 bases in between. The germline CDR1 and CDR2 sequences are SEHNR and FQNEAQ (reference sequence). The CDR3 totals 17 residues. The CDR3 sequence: CASSRREWADAREKLFF. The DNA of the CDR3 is TGTGCCAGCAGCCGAAGGGAGTGGGCGGACGCACGGGAAAAACTGTTTTTT.

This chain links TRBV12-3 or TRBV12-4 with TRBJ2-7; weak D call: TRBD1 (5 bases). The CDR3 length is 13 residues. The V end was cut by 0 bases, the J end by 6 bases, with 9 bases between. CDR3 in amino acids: CASSLAQGAEQYF. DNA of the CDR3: TGTGCCAGCAGTTTAGCCCAAGGGGCCGAGCAGTACTTC.

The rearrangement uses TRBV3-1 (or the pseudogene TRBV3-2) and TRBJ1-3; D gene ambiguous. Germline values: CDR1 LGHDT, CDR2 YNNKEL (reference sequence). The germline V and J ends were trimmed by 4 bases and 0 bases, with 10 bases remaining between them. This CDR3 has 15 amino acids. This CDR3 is CASSPDGSSGNTIYF. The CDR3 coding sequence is TGTGCCAGCAGCCCGGACGGGAGCTCTGGAAACACCATATATTTT.

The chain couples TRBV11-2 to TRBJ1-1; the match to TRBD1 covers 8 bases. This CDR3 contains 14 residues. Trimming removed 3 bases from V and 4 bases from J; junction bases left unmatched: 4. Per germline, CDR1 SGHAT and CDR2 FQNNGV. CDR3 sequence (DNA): TGTGCCAGCAGCTTGGGACAGGCCGGCACTGAAGCTTTCTTT. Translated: CASSLGQAGTEAFF.

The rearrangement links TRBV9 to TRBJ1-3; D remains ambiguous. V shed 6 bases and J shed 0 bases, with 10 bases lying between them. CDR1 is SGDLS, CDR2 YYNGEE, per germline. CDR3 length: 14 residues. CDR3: CASNPGSSGNTIYF. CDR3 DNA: TGTGCCAGCAACCCAGGTAGCTCTGGAAACACCATATATTTT.

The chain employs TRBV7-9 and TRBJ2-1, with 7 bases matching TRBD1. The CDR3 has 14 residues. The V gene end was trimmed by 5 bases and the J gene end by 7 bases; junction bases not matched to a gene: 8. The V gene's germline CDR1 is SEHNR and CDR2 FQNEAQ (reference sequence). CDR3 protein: CASSPLTGSNEQFF. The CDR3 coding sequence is TGTGCCAGCAGCCCACTGACAGGGTCGAATGAGCAGTTCTTC.

CDR3 coding DNA: TGTGCCAGCAGTTACACTAGCGGGCCTAGGGAGTTCTTC. As protein: CASSYTSGPREFF. The chain uses TRBV6-2 or TRBV6-3 and TRBJ2-1; TRBD2 matches at 9 bases. The V segment lost 2 bases and the J segment 14 bases; nucleotides outside the gene matches: 7. The CDR3 length is 13 residues. Looked up from germline, CDR1 is MNHEY and CDR2 is SVGEGT.

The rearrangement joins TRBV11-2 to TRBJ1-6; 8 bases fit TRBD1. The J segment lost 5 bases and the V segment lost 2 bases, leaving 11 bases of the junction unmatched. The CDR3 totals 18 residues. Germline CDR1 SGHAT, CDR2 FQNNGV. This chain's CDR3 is CASSLLISRGQDNSPLHF. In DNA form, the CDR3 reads TGTGCCAGCAGCTTATTAATCTCCAGGGGGCAGGATAATTCACCCCTCCACTTT.

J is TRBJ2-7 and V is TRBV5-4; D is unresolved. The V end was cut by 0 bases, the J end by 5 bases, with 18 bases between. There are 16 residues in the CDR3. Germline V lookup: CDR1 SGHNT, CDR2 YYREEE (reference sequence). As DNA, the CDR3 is TGTGCCAGCAGCTTGGGTCTAGAGTGGCAAGCCCACGAGCAGTACTTC. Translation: CASSLGLEWQAHEQYF.

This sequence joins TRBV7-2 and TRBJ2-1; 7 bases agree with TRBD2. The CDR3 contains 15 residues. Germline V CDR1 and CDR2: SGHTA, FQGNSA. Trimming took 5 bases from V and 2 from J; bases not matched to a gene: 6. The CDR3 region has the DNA TGTGCCAGCAGCACATTAGCGGGCACCTACAATGAGCAGTTCTTC. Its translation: CASSTLAGTYNEQFF. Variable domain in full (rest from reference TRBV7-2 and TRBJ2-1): GAGVSQSPSNKVTEKGKDVELRCDPISGHTALYWYRQSLGQGLEFLIYFQGNSAPDKSGLPSDRFSAERTGGSVSTLTIQRTQQEDSAVYLCASSTLAGTYNEQFFGPGTRLTVL.

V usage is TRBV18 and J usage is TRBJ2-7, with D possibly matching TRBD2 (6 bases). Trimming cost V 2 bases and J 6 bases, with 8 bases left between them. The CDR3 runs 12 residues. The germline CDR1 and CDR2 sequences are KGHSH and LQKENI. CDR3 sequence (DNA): TGTGCCAGCTCACCAGGACTACCCGAGCAGTACTTC. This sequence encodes CASSPGLPEQYF.

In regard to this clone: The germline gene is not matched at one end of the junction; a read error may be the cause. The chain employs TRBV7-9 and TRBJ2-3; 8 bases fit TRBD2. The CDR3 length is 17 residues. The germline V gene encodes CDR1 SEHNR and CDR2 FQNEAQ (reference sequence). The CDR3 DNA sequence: TGTGCCAGCAGCTTACAACCGGGACTAGTTTCGACAGATATGCAGTATTTT. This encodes CASSLQPGLVSTDMQYF.